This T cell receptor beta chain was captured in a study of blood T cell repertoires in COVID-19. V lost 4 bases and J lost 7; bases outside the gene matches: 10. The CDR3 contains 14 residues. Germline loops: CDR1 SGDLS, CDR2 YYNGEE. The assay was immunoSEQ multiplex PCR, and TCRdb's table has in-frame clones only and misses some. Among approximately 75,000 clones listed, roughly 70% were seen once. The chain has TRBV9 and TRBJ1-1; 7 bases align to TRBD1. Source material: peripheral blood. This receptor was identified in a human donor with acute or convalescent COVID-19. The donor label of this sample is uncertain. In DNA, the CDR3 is TGTGCCAGCAGCATCAACAGGGGAAACGGTGAAGCTTTCTTT. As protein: CASSINRGNGEAFF. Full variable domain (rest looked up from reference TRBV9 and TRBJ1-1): DSGVTQTPKHLITATGQRVTLRCSPRSGDLSVYWYQQSLDQGLQFLIQYYNGEERAKGNILERFSAQQFPDLHSELNLSSLELGDSALYFCASSINRGNGEAFFGQGTRLTVV.